A selection of T cell receptor beta chains follows, all from one sample in a study of read filtering for tumor transcriptome and immune sequencing. TCRdb called the reads again in MiXCR, with one record for every CDR3 protein. The profile covers about 130,000 distinct CDR3 sequences, with 13% appearing a single time and 9.5% to 11% taken by the ten largest. Sequenced material: a population of CD138-negative cells sorted from bone marrow. These receptors were taken from a donor at least 40 years old with multiple myeloma. The CDR3 runs from the conserved cysteine through the conserved F or W. A D gene is named only where the DNA matches it firmly. Size values are once, few and many counts, or a class for expanded clones, and some rows have none.

v_call: TRBV7-9
clone_size: -
d_call: TRBD2
j_call: TRBJ2-1
cdr3_nt: TGTGCCAGCAGCCCCGGGGGGGCCAGTTACAATGAGCAGTTCTTC
cdr3_aa: CASSPGGASYNEQFF

v_call: TRBV27
clone_size: many
d_call: TRBD1
j_call: TRBJ2-5
cdr3_nt: TGTGCCAGCAGTTTATGGGGGGACAGGGAGACCCAGTACTTC
cdr3_aa: CASSLWGDRETQYF

v_call: TRBV9
clone_size: many
d_call: TRBD2
j_call: TRBJ2-1
cdr3_nt: TGTGCCAGCAGCGTGACTAGCGAAGGTATTATGTTCTTC
cdr3_aa: CASSVTSEGIMFF

v_call: TRBV4-2
clone_size: many
d_call: TRBD2
j_call: TRBJ2-7
cdr3_nt: TGTGCCAGCAGCCAAGATCTAGCGGGAGGGCGAGAGCAGTACTTC
cdr3_aa: CASSQDLAGGREQYF

v_call: TRBV29-1
clone_size: many
d_call: -
j_call: TRBJ2-1
cdr3_nt: TGCAGCGTTGGGCAGGGTGGGAAGTACAATGAGCAGTTCTTC
cdr3_aa: CSVGQGGKYNEQFF

v_call: TRBV6-6
clone_size: many
d_call: TRBD1
j_call: TRBJ1-2
cdr3_nt: TGTGCCAGCATTCCGACAGGGCAAGGGGTCTATGGCTACACCTTC
cdr3_aa: CASIPTGQGVYGYTF

v_call: TRBV7-9
clone_size: many
d_call: -
j_call: TRBJ1-4
cdr3_nt: TGTGCCAGCAGCTTAAAGATAGGAGGCTGGGGTGAAAAACTGTTTTTT
cdr3_aa: CASSLKIGGWGEKLFF

v_call: TRBV19
clone_size: -
d_call: TRBD2
j_call: TRBJ2-2
cdr3_nt: TGTGCCAGTAAGCAGGGACTAGGCACCGGGGAGCTGTTTTTT
cdr3_aa: CASKQGLGTGELFF

v_call: TRBV12-3/TRBV12-4
clone_size: many
d_call: -
j_call: TRBJ2-3
cdr3_nt: TGTGCCAGCACCCTAGCCCGCACAGATACGCAGTATTTT
cdr3_aa: CASTLARTDTQYF

v_call: TRBV29-1
clone_size: -
d_call: -
j_call: TRBJ1-1
cdr3_nt: TGCTGCGTTGAAGATACCGCCGAACGGGGAGCTTCCTTT
cdr3_aa: CCVEDTAERGASF

v_call: TRBV29-1
clone_size: many
d_call: -
j_call: TRBJ2-3
cdr3_nt: TGCAGCGTTGAAAAGGGCTCCGTCGGAGCAGATACGCAGTATTTT
cdr3_aa: CSVEKGSVGADTQYF

v_call: TRBV29-1
clone_size: many
d_call: -
j_call: TRBJ2-1
cdr3_nt: TGCAGCCTTGGTTGGGCAGAGAATGAGCAGTTCTTC
cdr3_aa: CSLGWAENEQFF

v_call: TRBV20-1
clone_size: many
d_call: TRBD2
j_call: TRBJ2-7
cdr3_nt: TGCAGTGCCCCCGGTGGGCGGGGGGTCCTCTACGAGCAGTACTTC
cdr3_aa: CSAPGGRGVLYEQYF

v_call: TRBV29-1
clone_size: few
d_call: -
j_call: TRBJ1-1
cdr3_nt: TGCAGCGTTGGAACGGGACTGGGGCGGGGGGCTTTCTTT
cdr3_aa: CSVGTGLGRGAFF

v_call: TRBV12-3/TRBV12-4
clone_size: many
d_call: -
j_call: TRBJ1-1
cdr3_nt: TGTGCCAGCAGTTTAACTGGGAGGGGCACTGAAGCTTTCTTT
cdr3_aa: CASSLTGRGTEAFF

v_call: TRBV7-9
clone_size: few
d_call: TRBD1
j_call: TRBJ2-7
cdr3_nt: TGTGCCAGCAGCTTAGGGACAGGGAAAAACGAGCAGTACTTC
cdr3_aa: CASSLGTGKNEQYF

v_call: TRBV20-1
clone_size: many
d_call: -
j_call: TRBJ1-1
cdr3_nt: TGCAGTGCTAGGGAACTACTCAGGGGAACGGGCACTGAAGCTTTCTTT
cdr3_aa: CSARELLRGTGTEAFF

v_call: TRBV5-6
clone_size: many
d_call: -
j_call: TRBJ2-3
cdr3_nt: TGTGCCAGCAGCCGGGACTTTAGCACAGATACGCAGTATTTT
cdr3_aa: CASSRDFSTDTQYF

v_call: TRBV2
clone_size: many
d_call: TRBD1
j_call: TRBJ2-5
cdr3_nt: TGTGCCAGCAGGGAAAGGACAGGGGACCAGACCCAGTACTTC
cdr3_aa: CASRERTGDQTQYF

v_call: TRBV2
clone_size: many
d_call: -
j_call: TRBJ2-7
cdr3_nt: TGTGCCAGTCAGAAAAAAGGCGGAGAGGGGCCTTACGAGCAGTACTTC
cdr3_aa: CASQKKGGEGPYEQYF

v_call: TRBV29-1
clone_size: many
d_call: TRBD1
j_call: TRBJ2-1
cdr3_nt: TGCAGCGTCGCCATAGGGGGCGCCTACAATGAGCAGTTCTTC
cdr3_aa: CSVAIGGAYNEQFF

v_call: TRBV7-4
clone_size: many
d_call: TRBD2
j_call: TRBJ2-5
cdr3_nt: TGTGCCAGCAGCTTAGAGGCTAGCGGGAGGGAGACCCAGTACTTC
cdr3_aa: CASSLEASGRETQYF

v_call: TRBV19
clone_size: many
d_call: -
j_call: TRBJ2-1
cdr3_nt: TGTGCCAGTAGGTCCCCCCCGGGAGTAGATGAGCAGTTCTTC
cdr3_aa: CASRSPPGVDEQFF

v_call: TRBV4-1
clone_size: -
d_call: -
j_call: TRBJ1-3
cdr3_nt: TGCGCCAGCAGCCAAGATTATCCGGGCTCTGGAAACACCATATATTTT
cdr3_aa: CASSQDYPGSGNTIYF

v_call: TRBV5-1
clone_size: -
d_call: -
j_call: TRBJ2-3
cdr3_nt: TGCGCCAGCAGCTTGGTAGAGGTCGGCACAGATACGCAGTATTTT
cdr3_aa: CASSLVEVGTDTQYF

v_call: TRBV19
clone_size: many
d_call: -
j_call: TRBJ1-4
cdr3_nt: TGTGCCAGTAGTATTACCCCCGCGGGGTTTAATGAAAAACTGTTTTTT
cdr3_aa: CASSITPAGFNEKLFF

v_call: TRBV29-1
clone_size: many
d_call: TRBD1
j_call: TRBJ1-1
cdr3_nt: TGCAGCTTCATGGGACAGCCGAACACTGAAGCTTTCTTT
cdr3_aa: CSFMGQPNTEAFF

v_call: TRBV20-1
clone_size: many
d_call: TRBD2
j_call: TRBJ2-3
cdr3_nt: TGCAGCACCAGGGGGGCGGGGGGGCCAGGAGATACGCAGTATTTT
cdr3_aa: CSTRGAGGPGDTQYF

v_call: TRBV4-1
clone_size: many
d_call: -
j_call: TRBJ2-2
cdr3_nt: TGCGCCAGCAGCCCCCGGTTGAACACCGGGGAGCTGTTTTTT
cdr3_aa: CASSPRLNTGELFF

v_call: TRBV7-9
clone_size: -
d_call: -
j_call: TRBJ2-3
cdr3_nt: TGTGCACCCCATACAGTTACGCAGTATTTT
cdr3_aa: CAPHTVTQYF

v_call: TRBV19
clone_size: many
d_call: -
j_call: TRBJ2-1
cdr3_nt: TGTGCCAGTAGTAGATCAGCGAGCTCCTACAATGAGCAGTTCTTC
cdr3_aa: CASSRSASSYNEQFF

v_call: TRBV5-1
clone_size: many
d_call: TRBD1
j_call: TRBJ2-1
cdr3_nt: TGCGCCAGCAGCTTGGTGGGGTCAGGGGGTTCCCACAATGAGCAGTTCTTC
cdr3_aa: CASSLVGSGGSHNEQFF

v_call: TRBV29-1
clone_size: -
d_call: -
j_call: TRBJ1-1
cdr3_nt: TGCAGCGTGAAGTCGAACACTGAAGCTTTCTTT
cdr3_aa: CSVKSNTEAFF

v_call: TRBV7-2
clone_size: -
d_call: -
j_call: TRBJ2-5
cdr3_nt: TGTGCCAGCAGCCAGGGGAGGGGAAGCGAGACCCAGTACTTC
cdr3_aa: CASSQGRGSETQYF

v_call: TRBV6-6
clone_size: many
d_call: -
j_call: TRBJ2-5
cdr3_nt: TGTGCCAGCAGTAGGACAGAGGAGACCCAGTACTTC
cdr3_aa: CASSRTEETQYF

v_call: TRBV6-1
clone_size: -
d_call: -
j_call: TRBJ2-2
cdr3_nt: TGTGCCAGCAGGGCAGCTACTGTCAATCCCGGGGAGCTGTTTTTT
cdr3_aa: CASRAATVNPGELFF

v_call: TRBV7-9
clone_size: many
d_call: -
j_call: TRBJ2-5
cdr3_nt: TGTGCCAGCAGCTCTAGTGGAGTCGGGGAGACCCAGTACTTC
cdr3_aa: CASSSSGVGETQYF

v_call: TRBV7-2
clone_size: few
d_call: TRBD2
j_call: TRBJ2-7
cdr3_nt: TGTGCCAGCAGCTTTGGAATAGCGGGAACCCGCTCCTACGAGCAGTACTTC
cdr3_aa: CASSFGIAGTRSYEQYF

v_call: TRBV19
clone_size: -
d_call: TRBD2
j_call: TRBJ2-1
cdr3_nt: TGTGCCAGTAGACGGGGGGGGACTAGCGGGAGTAGTCAAGGAACCAATAAGTCGTTCTTC
cdr3_aa: CASRRGGTSGSSQGTNKSFF

v_call: TRBV7-2
clone_size: -
d_call: -
j_call: TRBJ2-7
cdr3_nt: TGTGCTAGCAGCTTTGCAGGGACCAATGAGCAGTACTTC
cdr3_aa: CASSFAGTNEQYF

v_call: TRBV7-9
clone_size: -
d_call: -
j_call: TRBJ2-3
cdr3_nt: TGTGCCAGCAGCTTAGCACAAAGAACAGATACGCAGTATTTT
cdr3_aa: CASSLAQRTDTQYF

v_call: TRBV7-9
clone_size: many
d_call: TRBD1
j_call: TRBJ2-7
cdr3_nt: TGTGCCAGCAGCTCCACAGGGGGCGAATCCTACGAGCAGTACTTC
cdr3_aa: CASSSTGGESYEQYF

v_call: TRBV18
clone_size: few
d_call: TRBD2
j_call: TRBJ2-5
cdr3_nt: TGTGCCAGCTCACCGTCTGCGGGAGCACCAGAGACCCAGTACTTC
cdr3_aa: CASSPSAGAPETQYF

v_call: TRBV7-9
clone_size: many
d_call: TRBD1
j_call: TRBJ1-1
cdr3_nt: TGTGCCAGCATAAAGGAGGGGGCGGCTACTGAAGCTTTCTTT
cdr3_aa: CASIKEGAATEAFF

v_call: TRBV6-5
clone_size: many
d_call: TRBD2
j_call: TRBJ2-1
cdr3_nt: TGTGCCAGCAGCGCCGGGACTAGCGGGACTTCGTGGCAGTTCTTC
cdr3_aa: CASSAGTSGTSWQFF

v_call: TRBV11-1
clone_size: few
d_call: -
j_call: TRBJ2-2
cdr3_nt: TGTGCCAGCAGCTTAGATTTTGGCGCCGGGGAGCTGTTTTTT
cdr3_aa: CASSLDFGAGELFF

v_call: TRBV21-1
clone_size: many
d_call: -
j_call: TRBJ2-3
cdr3_nt: TGTGCCAGCAGCCCCAATTGGGGGGGGGCTAGCACAGATACGCAGTATTTT
cdr3_aa: CASSPNWGGASTDTQYF

v_call: TRBV15
clone_size: -
d_call: -
j_call: TRBJ2-1
cdr3_nt: TGTGCCACCAGCAGAGTTGAGGACGGCAATGAGCAGTCCTTC
cdr3_aa: CATSRVEDGNEQSF